The 31 T cell receptor beta chains below were found in one sample sequenced in a study of CD8+ T cells in alopecia areata. It was cDNA, reverse transcribed from extracted RNA, that served as the sequencing template. The data were produced by immunoSEQ multiplex PCR, yet TCRdb's version contains in-frame clones alone and is incomplete. The profile shows roughly 150,000 clones, 62% of them singletons. Input material: CD8+ T cells sorted from blood. These receptors were collected from a human donor in good health.

A few counts support this clone. The genes are TRBV30 and TRBJ1-1; the D gene is possibly TRBD1 (5 bases). The CDR3 spans 14 residues. Germline CDR1 GTSNPN, CDR2 SVGIG (reference sequence). With 1 base removed from V and 4 bases from J, the gap between germline ends came to 13 bases. CDR3 nucleotides: TGTGCCTGGAGTGCCGCGGGGGGAGGCACTGAAGCTTTCTTT. As protein: CAWSAAGGGTEAFF.

The chain links TRBV5-4 to TRBJ2-3; D unresolved. Deletions cut 0 bases from V and 3 bases from J, with 5 bases between. Germline V gene lookup returns CDR1 SGHNT and CDR2 YYREEE (reference sequence). This CDR3 region has 13 residues. Here the CDR3 reads CASSLEQTDTQYF. In DNA form, the CDR3 reads TGTGCCAGCAGCTTGGAGCAAACAGATACGCAGTATTTT.

The chain joins TRBV4-1 to TRBJ2-1; D uncertain. Trimming stripped 3 bases from V and 7 bases from J, with 13 bases between. The germline CDR1 and CDR2 sequences are MGHRA and YSYEKL. The CDR3 spans 14 residues. The DNA for the CDR3 is TGCGCCAGCAGCCAGCAGCTTAAAGAGAATGAGCAGTTCTTC. Translation: CASSQQLKENEQFF.

V is TRBV29-1 and J is TRBJ2-1, with D possibly being TRBD2 (6 bases). Trimming left V 6 bases short and J 6 bases short, with 15 bases between. The germline gives CDR1 SQVTM, CDR2 ANQGSEA. The CDR3 contains 13 residues. CDR3 region: CSVRLGSPNEQFF. The CDR3, as DNA: TGCAGCGTACGACTAGGATCCCCCAATGAGCAGTTCTTC.

The gene calls are TRBV30 and TRBJ1-1; weak D call: TRBD1 (5 bases). CDR3 size: 14 residues. Germline V CDR1 and CDR2: GTSNPN, SVGIG (reference sequence). Trimming shortened V by 4 bases and J by 4 bases, and 16 bases separated the two germline ends. CDR3 sequence reads: CAWTLGQGGTEAFF. DNA for the CDR3: TGTGCCTGGACGTTGGGGCAGGGAGGCACTGAAGCTTTCTTT.

This chain links TRBV5-6 with TRBJ2-7, with a tentative D call TRBD1 (6 bases). Germline loops: CDR1 SGHDT, CDR2 YYEEEE. This CDR3 is built from 12 residues. Trimming removed 7 bases at V and 1 base at J, with 9 bases between. CDR3 protein: CASQGLSYEQYF. The DNA of the CDR3 is TGTGCCAGCCAGGGGCTATCCTACGAGCAGTACTTC.

The V call is TRBV19, the J call TRBJ2-1; maybe TRBD1 (6 bases). The germline V gene encodes CDR1 LNHDA and CDR2 SQIVND (reference sequence). The CDR3 is made up of 15 amino acids. With 3 bases removed from V and 2 bases from J, the gap between germline ends came to 11 bases. The CDR3 is CASSIRGQTYNEQFF. For the CDR3, the DNA is TGTGCCAGTAGTATCCGCGGACAGACCTACAATGAGCAGTTCTTC.

V gene TRBV7-6 combines with J gene TRBJ2-1; no firm D call. The germline V and J ends were trimmed by 2 bases and 7 bases, with 3 bases remaining between them. CDR3 length: 11 residues. CDR1 and CDR2 from the germline V gene are SGHVS and FNYEAQ. CDR3 nucleotides: TGTGCCAGCAGCTTAACTAATGAGCAGTTCTTC. Protein sequence: CASSLTNEQFF.

The rearrangement links TRBV6-6 to TRBJ2-1; D gene unclear. CDR1 is MNHNY, CDR2 SVGAGI, per germline (reference sequence). The CDR3 is made up of 12 amino acids. Trimming left V 2 bases short and J 8 bases short, with 7 bases between. The CDR3 protein is CASSYTWDEQFF. The CDR3 nucleotides are TGTGCCAGCAGTTACACCTGGGATGAGCAGTTCTTC.

This clone was found once. This chain connects TRBV5-6 to TRBJ2-5; D remains unclear. Trimming left V 2 bases short and J 1 base short, with 12 bases between. The CDR3 extends over 15 amino acids. The germline CDR1 and CDR2 sequences are SGHDT and YYEEEE. The CDR3 nucleotides are TGTGCCAGCAGCTTCTTCGACGGAACCCAAGAGACCCAGTACTTC. It encodes CASSFFDGTQETQYF.

This chain links TRBV27 with TRBJ2-1; the D is unclear. Germline CDR1 MNHEY, CDR2 SMNVEV (reference sequence). V lost 6 bases, J lost 2 bases, and 8 bases lay in between. This CDR3 comprises 13 residues. CDR3 DNA sequence: TGTGCCAGCAGCCCTATTACCTACAATGAGCAGTTCTTC. It is translated as CASSPITYNEQFF.

This clone was found a few times. J is TRBJ2-5 and V is TRBV28, with D maybe TRBD2 (6 bases). The J call is uncertain, as TRBJ2-7 better fits the DNA end. Per the germline V gene, CDR1 is MDHEN and CDR2 is SYDVKM. The CDR3 length is 13 residues. CDR3 bases: TGTGCCAGCAGCGTTGGGGGGAACTACGAGCAGTACTTC. Its translation: CASSVGGNYEQYF.

The chain uses TRBV11-2 and TRBJ2-4, with 9 positions matching TRBD1. This CDR3 is 17 amino acids long. Germline trimming cut 1 base from V and 0 bases from J; bases unmatched to any gene: 4. Germline values: CDR1 SGHAT, CDR2 FQNNGV. DNA for the CDR3: TGTGCCAGCAGCTTAGCACAGGGGGCGTTAGCCAAAAACATTCAGTACTTC. This encodes CASSLAQGALAKNIQYF.

The table lists this clone with a few counts. The chain combines TRBV6-5 with TRBJ1-2; TRBD1 matches 9 bases. The CDR3 covers 12 residues. CDR1 is MNHEY, CDR2 SVGAGI, per germline. J lost 6 bases, V lost 6 bases, and 2 bases had no gene match. DNA for the CDR3: TGTGCCAGCAGCGGGACAGGGAATGGCTACACCTTC. Translating it yields CASSGTGNGYTF.

The chain couples TRBV29-1 to TRBJ2-7; tentative D call: TRBD1 (5 bases). This CDR3 comprises 14 residues. Germline V gives CDR1 SQVTM, CDR2 ANQGSEA. Trimming shortened V by 6 bases and J by 7 bases, and 22 bases separated the two germline ends. CDR3 nucleotide sequence: TGCAGCGTGCCCGACAGTGATTCGGCTAGTGAGCAGTACTTC. Translation gives CSVPDSDSASEQYF.

The chain couples TRBV2 to TRBJ2-5, with D unclear. The CDR3 runs 13 residues. From germline, CDR1 is SNHLY and CDR2 FYNNEI. The V end was cut by 5 bases, the J end by 2 bases, with 9 bases between. The CDR3 here is CASSSYTQETQYF. CDR3 in DNA: TGTGCCAGCAGTTCATACACGCAAGAGACCCAGTACTTC.

By share, this clone ranks as large. The chain employs TRBV5-1 and TRBJ2-7; no firm D call. This CDR3 has 11 residues. The V end lost 4 bases, the J end lost 5 bases, and 7 bases lay between the germline ends. Per germline, CDR1 SGHRS and CDR2 YFSETQ. The CDR3 loop reads CASSGENEQYF. The DNA for the CDR3 is TGCGCCAGCAGCGGAGAGAACGAGCAGTACTTC.

This clone occurred a few times. The chain is built from TRBV29-1 and TRBJ2-1; D is ambiguous. V gave up 3 bases and J gave up 7 bases, with 13 bases separating them. CDR1 is SQVTM and CDR2 is ANQGSEA in the germline V gene. This CDR3 has 13 amino acids. The CDR3 loop is CSVDQYSANEQFF. Written as DNA, the CDR3 is TGCAGCGTTGATCAGTATTCCGCTAATGAGCAGTTCTTC.

This clone was found a few times. The V gene is TRBV11-2, the J gene TRBJ1-3, with D perhaps matching TRBD1 (6 bases). Trimming left V 5 bases short and J 3 bases short, with 17 bases between. The CDR3 loop spans 16 amino acids. Germline V CDR1 and CDR2: SGHAT, FQNNGV. The CDR3 sequence is CASSSAAGASGNTIYF. In nucleotides, the CDR3 is TGTGCCAGCAGCAGTGCCGCGGGGGCGAGTGGAAACACCATATATTTT.

The rearrangement links TRBV10-2 to TRBJ1-5, with D hard to call. The CDR3 is 13 amino acids. Deletions cut 7 bases from V and 2 bases from J, with 9 bases between. Germline CDR1 WSHSY, CDR2 SAAADI. This chain's CDR3 is CASTVSGNQPQHF. The CDR3 DNA sequence: TGCGCCAGCACCGTATCTGGCAATCAGCCCCAGCATTTT.

The chain is built from TRBV20-1 and TRBJ2-3, with a tentative D call TRBD2 (6 bases). Germline values: CDR1 DFQATT, CDR2 SNEGSKA (reference sequence). The CDR3 runs 11 residues. CDR3 loop: CRRRGTDTQYF. The DNA of the CDR3 is TGCAGGAGGAGGGGAACAGATACGCAGTATTTT.

The chain joins TRBV7-9 to TRBJ2-5, with 8 nucleotides matching TRBD1. This CDR3 is 18 amino acids long. From germline, CDR1 is SEHNR and CDR2 FQNEAQ (reference sequence). V shed 0 bases and J 4 bases; nucleotides not matched to a gene: 13. The CDR3 loop reads CASSLATSIGQGGETQYF. In nucleotides, the CDR3 is TGTGCCAGCAGCTTAGCCACTTCAATCGGACAGGGTGGAGAGACCCAGTACTTC.

The J gene is TRBJ1-2, the V gene TRBV6-1; D might be TRBD1 (6 bases). Deletions cut 0 bases from V and 0 bases from J, with 11 bases between. From germline, CDR1 is MNHNS and CDR2 SASEGT. This CDR3 is 16 amino acids long. Here the CDR3 DNA reads TGTGCCAGCAGTGAAGCTAGTTGGGGGCCTAACTATGGCTACACCTTC. It yields the protein CASSEASWGPNYGYTF.

This clone was counted between two and nine times. V gene TRBV2 combines with J gene TRBJ2-7; 11 bases fit TRBD2. Germline CDR1 SNHLY, CDR2 FYNNEI. Germline trimming cut 6 bases from V and 3 bases from J; bases unmatched to any gene: 7. This CDR3 contains 15 residues. The CDR3 protein is CASRSGTSGIYEQYF. The CDR3 coding sequence is TGTGCCAGCAGGTCAGGGACTAGCGGAATCTACGAGCAGTACTTC.

The chain couples TRBV7-9 to TRBJ1-2; D remains ambiguous. Germline V gives CDR1 SEHNR, CDR2 FQNEAQ (reference sequence). Trimming cost V 1 base and J 5 bases, with 8 bases left between them. The CDR3 is 13 amino acids. CDR3 DNA sequence: TGTGCCAGCAGCTTAGAACATGGATATGGCTACACCTTC. This codes for CASSLEHGYGYTF. Full variable domain (outside the CDR3, taken from reference TRBV7-9 and TRBJ1-2): DTGVSQNPRHKITKRGQNVTFRCDPISEHNRLYWYRQTLGQGPEFLTYFQNEAQLEKSRLLSDRFSAERPKGSFSTLEIQRTEQGDSAMYLCASSLEHGYGYTFGSGTRLTVV.

This clone was observed a few times. This sample includes further DNA sequences coding for the same CDR3. The chain links TRBV29-1 to TRBJ1-2; weak D call: TRBD1 (6 bases). Trimming cost V 0 bases and J 7 bases, with 6 bases left between them. Germline V gives CDR1 SQVTM, CDR2 ANQGSEA. The CDR3 spans 11 residues. CDR3 in DNA: TGCAGCGTTGAAGACAGGGGTGGCTACACCTTC. This gives the protein CSVEDRGGYTF.

Concerning this clone: This same CDR3 is encoded by further DNA sequences in the sample. V usage is TRBV29-1 and J usage is TRBJ2-1, with a possible D match to TRBD2 (5 bases). The CDR3 extends over 14 amino acids. Trimming left V 4 bases short and J 5 bases short, with 15 bases between. Germline V CDR1 and CDR2: SQVTM, ANQGSEA. CDR3 in amino acids: CSVGRLAPHNEQFF. The CDR3 DNA reads TGCAGCGTTGGACGGCTAGCTCCTCACAATGAGCAGTTCTTC.

The rearrangement joins TRBV30 to TRBJ1-5; D is uncertain. The germline V gene has CDR1 GTSNPN and CDR2 SVGIG (reference sequence). The CDR3 contains 13 residues. Trimming removed 2 bases from V and 6 bases from J, with 11 bases in between. CDR3 sequence: CAWSIWEGQPQHF. CDR3 DNA: TGTGCCTGGAGTATTTGGGAAGGTCAGCCCCAGCATTTT.

This clone was picked up a small number of times. V and J are TRBV4-1 and TRBJ2-7; the D is unclear. The CDR3 extends over 15 amino acids. Trimming cost V 1 base and J 4 bases, with 14 bases left between them. The germline V gene encodes CDR1 MGHRA and CDR2 YSYEKL. The CDR3 protein is CASSQVATESYEQYF. Here the CDR3 DNA reads TGCGCCAGCAGCCAAGTCGCCACTGAATCGTACGAGCAGTACTTC.

This clone was seen at least ten times. The V call is TRBV9, the J call TRBJ2-7; D unclear. With 4 bases removed from V and 0 bases from J, the gap between germline ends came to 11 bases. From germline, CDR1 is SGDLS and CDR2 YYNGEE. There are 14 residues in the CDR3. The DNA of the CDR3 is TGTGCCAGCAGCCCCGGTTTCGGCTCCTACGAGCAGTACTTC. Residues: CASSPGFGSYEQYF.

Here the CDR3 DNA reads TGCGCCAGCAGCTCTCAGGTCAACATGGGCTACGAGCAGTACTTC. It is translated as CASSSQVNMGYEQYF. This sequence joins TRBV5-1 and TRBJ2-7; D unclear. Per the germline V gene, CDR1 is SGHRS and CDR2 is YFSETQ. With 3 bases removed from V and 3 bases from J, the gap between germline ends came to 16 bases. The CDR3 spans 15 residues.